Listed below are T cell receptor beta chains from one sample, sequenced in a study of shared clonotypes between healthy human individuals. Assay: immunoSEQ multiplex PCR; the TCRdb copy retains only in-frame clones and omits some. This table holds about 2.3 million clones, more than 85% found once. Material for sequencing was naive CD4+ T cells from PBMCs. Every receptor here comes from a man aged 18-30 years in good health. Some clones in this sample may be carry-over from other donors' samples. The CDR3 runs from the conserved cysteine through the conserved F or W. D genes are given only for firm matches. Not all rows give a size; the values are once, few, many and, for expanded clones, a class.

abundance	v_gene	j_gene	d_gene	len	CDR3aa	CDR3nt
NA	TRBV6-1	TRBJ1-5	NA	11	CASSEREPQHF	TGTGCCAGCAGTGAAAGAGAGCCCCAGCATTTT
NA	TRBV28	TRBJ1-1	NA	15	CASSFRRGLDTEAFF	TGTGCCAGCAGTTTTCGGAGGGGTTTGGACACTGAAGCTTTCTTT
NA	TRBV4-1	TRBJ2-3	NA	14	CASSQVSLSDTQYF	TGCGCCAGCAGCCAAGTTTCCCTTTCAGATACGCAGTATTTT
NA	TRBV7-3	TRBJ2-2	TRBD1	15	CASSLAGQGSGELFF	TGTGCCAGCAGCTTAGCGGGACAGGGGTCCGGGGAGCTGTTTTTT
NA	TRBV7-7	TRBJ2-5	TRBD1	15	CASSSTLQGFETQYF	TGTGCCAGCAGCTCAACCTTACAGGGGTTTGAGACCCAGTACTTC
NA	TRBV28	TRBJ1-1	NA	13	CASSDNMNTEAFF	TGTGCCAGCAGTGACAATATGAACACTGAAGCTTTCTTT
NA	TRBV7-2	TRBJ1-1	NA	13	CASSLAQNTEAFF	TGTGCCAGCAGCTTAGCTCAGAACACTGAAGCTTTCTTT
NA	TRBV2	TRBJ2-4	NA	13	CASSQGGKNIQYF	TGTGCCAGCAGCCAGGGTGGCAAAAACATTCAGTACTTC
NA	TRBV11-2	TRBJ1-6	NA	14	CASSLVLGGSPLHF	TGTGCCAGCAGCTTAGTATTGGGTGGCTCACCCCTCCACTTT
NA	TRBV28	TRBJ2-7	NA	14	CASSWVQRTYEQYF	TGTGCCAGCAGTTGGGTTCAGCGGACCTACGAGCAGTACTTC
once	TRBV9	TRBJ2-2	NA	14	CASSLVENTGELFF	TGTGCCAGCAGCCTGGTGGAGAACACCGGGGAGCTGTTTTTT
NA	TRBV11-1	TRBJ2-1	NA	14	CASSSVTGYNEQFF	TGTGCCAGCAGCTCCGTTACCGGATACAATGAGCAGTTCTTC
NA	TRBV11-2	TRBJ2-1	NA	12	CASSPSSTEQFF	TGTGCCAGCAGCCCGTCTTCTACAGAGCAGTTCTTC
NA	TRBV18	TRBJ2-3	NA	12	CASSQSTDTQYF	TGTGCCAGCTCACAGAGCACAGATACGCAGTATTTT
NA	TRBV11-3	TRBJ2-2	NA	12	CASSLDLGELFF	TGTGCCAGCAGCTTAGATCTCGGGGAGCTGTTTTTT
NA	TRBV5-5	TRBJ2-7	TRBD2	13	CASSWREPYEQYF	TGTGCCAGCAGCTGGCGGGAGCCTTACGAGCAGTACTTC